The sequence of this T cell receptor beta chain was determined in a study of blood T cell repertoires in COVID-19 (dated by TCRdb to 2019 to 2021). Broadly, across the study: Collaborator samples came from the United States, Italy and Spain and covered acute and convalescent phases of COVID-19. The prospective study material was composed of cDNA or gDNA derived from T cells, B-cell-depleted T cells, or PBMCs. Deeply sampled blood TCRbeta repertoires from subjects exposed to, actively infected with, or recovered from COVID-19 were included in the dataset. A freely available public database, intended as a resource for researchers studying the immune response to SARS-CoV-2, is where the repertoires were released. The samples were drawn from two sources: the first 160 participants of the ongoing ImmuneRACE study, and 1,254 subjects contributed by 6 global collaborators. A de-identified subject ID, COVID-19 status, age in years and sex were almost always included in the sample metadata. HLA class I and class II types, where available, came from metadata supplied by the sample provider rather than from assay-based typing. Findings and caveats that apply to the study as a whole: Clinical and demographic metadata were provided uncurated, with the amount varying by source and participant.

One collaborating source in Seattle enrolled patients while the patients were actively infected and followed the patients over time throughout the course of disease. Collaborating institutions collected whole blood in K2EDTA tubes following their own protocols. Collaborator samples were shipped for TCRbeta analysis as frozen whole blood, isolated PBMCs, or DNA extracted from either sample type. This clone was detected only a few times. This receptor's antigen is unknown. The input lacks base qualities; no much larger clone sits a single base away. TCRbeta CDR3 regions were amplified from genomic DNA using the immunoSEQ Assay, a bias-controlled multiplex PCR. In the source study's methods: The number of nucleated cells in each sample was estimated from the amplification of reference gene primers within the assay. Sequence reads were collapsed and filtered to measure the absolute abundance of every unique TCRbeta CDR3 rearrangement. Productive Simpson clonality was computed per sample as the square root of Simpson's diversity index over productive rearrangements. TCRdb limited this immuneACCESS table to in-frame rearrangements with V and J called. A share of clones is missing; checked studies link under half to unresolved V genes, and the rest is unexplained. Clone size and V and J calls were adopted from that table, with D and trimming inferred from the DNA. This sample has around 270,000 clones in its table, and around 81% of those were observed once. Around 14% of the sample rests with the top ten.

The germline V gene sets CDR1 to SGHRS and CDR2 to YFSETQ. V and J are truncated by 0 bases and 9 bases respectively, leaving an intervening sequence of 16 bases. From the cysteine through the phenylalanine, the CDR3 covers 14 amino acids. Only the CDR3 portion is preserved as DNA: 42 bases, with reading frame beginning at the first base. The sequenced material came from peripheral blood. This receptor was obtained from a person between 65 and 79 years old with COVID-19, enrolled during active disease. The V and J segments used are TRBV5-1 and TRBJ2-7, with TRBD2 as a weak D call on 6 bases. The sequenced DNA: TGCGCCAGCAGCTTGGGGCTGGGGGGTCTTGGGCAGTACTTC. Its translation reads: CASSLGLGGLGQYF.